This TCR beta chain was found in a study of ipilimumab plus nivolumab after autologous stem cell transplantation. Across the study: Patients received a median of about 5 ipilimumab and roughly eight nivolumab doses.

Patients got ipilimumab 1 mg/kg beginning 14 to 28 days post-transplant. Through week 26, nivolumab 3 mg/kg IV was given weeks 1, 4, 7, 10, then biweekly. Germline CDR1 reads SGHRS; CDR2 reads YFSETQ. V shed 1 base and J shed 0 bases, with 11 bases lying between them. CDR3 length equals 17 residues. Method: immunoSEQ multiplex PCR; TCRdb's copy keeps in-frame clones and lacks some. The data hold about 40,000 clones, with more than 85% observed a single time. This receptor was taken from a male donor with multiple myeloma. The chain employs TRBV5-1 and TRBJ2-6, with D unclear. The material sequenced was PBMCs, taken in a trial of ipilimumab plus nivolumab as post-transplant consolidation. CDR3 in amino acids: CASSLLPRVSGANVLTF. CDR3 sequence (DNA): TGCGCCAGCAGCTTGTTGCCCCGGGTCTCTGGGGCCAACGTCCTGACTTTC.